Described below is a single TCR beta chain sequence and its context. Trimming cost V 5 bases and J 5 bases; bases outside gene matches: 12. The CDR3 runs to 17 residues. Germline V gene sequence: CDR1 MNHNY, CDR2 SVGAGI (reference sequence). The source of the sample is a study of blood T cell repertoires in COVID-19. Study-wide background: Sites across the United States, Italy and Spain contributed samples from acute and convalescent COVID-19.

Using immunoSEQ multiplex PCR, the repertoire was profiled, and TCRdb retains in-frame clones only, with some absent. The table has 59,000 or so clones, 79% seen once; the top ten hold roughly 3%. The receptor comes from a man between 60 and 75 years old with acute or convalescent COVID-19. The material sequenced was peripheral blood. J is TRBJ2-7 and V is TRBV6-6; 13 bases line up with TRBD2. The CDR3 nucleotides are TGTGCCAGCAGTCAACCGGGACTAGCGGGACGAGAAAACGAGCAGTACTTC. It yields the protein CASSQPGLAGRENEQYF.